The 9 T cell receptor beta chains listed next were all sequenced from one sample in a study of cytomegalovirus exposure and HLA in healthy donors. Profiled with immunoSEQ multiplex PCR; TCRdb holds only in-frame clones, not every one. Of 170,000 or so clones listed, less than 85% are singletons. Input material: PBMCs. Every receptor here comes from a man between 18 and 35 years old in good health and CMV-seropositive.

J is TRBJ2-2 and V is TRBV28, with D tentatively TRBD2 (6 bases). V gave up 4 bases and J gave up 1 base, with 7 bases separating them. This CDR3 comprises 14 residues. Germline lookup yields CDR1 MDHEN and CDR2 SYDVKM. The CDR3, as DNA: TGTGCCAGCAGTTCCGGGAGGAACACCGGGGAGCTGTTTTTT. Translating gives CASSSGRNTGELFF.

The chain is built from TRBV4-1 and TRBJ2-1, with 7 bases fitting TRBD1. Per the germline V gene, CDR1 is MGHRA and CDR2 is YSYEKL. This CDR3 has 12 residues. The J segment lost 10 bases and the V segment lost 5 bases, leaving 5 bases of the junction unmatched. The CDR3 protein is CASSYDRVEQFF. The DNA of the CDR3 is TGCGCCAGCAGCTACGACAGGGTCGAGCAGTTCTTC.

This chain links TRBV13 with TRBJ2-3; 7 nucleotides match TRBD2. This CDR3 is 17 amino acids long. The V gene's germline CDR1 is PRHDT and CDR2 FYEKMQ (reference sequence). Germline trimming cut 5 bases from V and 4 bases from J; bases unmatched to any gene: 15. The CDR3 region has the DNA TGTGCCAGCAGCCCGGCCCGGACTAGAGGGTCCGCAGATACGCAGTATTTT. Amino acids: CASSPARTRGSADTQYF.

The gene calls are TRBV27 and TRBJ2-7; 14 positions agree with TRBD2. The CDR3 runs to 17 residues. Germline-derived CDR1 and CDR2 are MNHEY and SMNVEV (reference sequence). With V trimmed by 6 bases and J by 7 bases, 14 bases remained unmatched. The CDR3, as DNA: TGTGCCAGCAGCCAACTGGGACTAGCGGGAGCAATGTGGGAGCAGTACTTC. This sequence encodes CASSQLGLAGAMWEQYF.

The sample holds many counts of this clone. DNA of the CDR3: TGTGCCAGCAGCCGCACAGGGGGCAAGAGCTATGGCTACACCTTC. Encoded protein: CASSRTGGKSYGYTF. The chain employs TRBV11-1 and TRBJ1-2, with TRBD1 matching 9 bases. The CDR3 has 15 amino acids. V trimming: 5 bases; J trimming: 4 bases; junction bases outside the gene matches: 8. CDR1 and CDR2 (germline): SGHAT, FQDESV (reference sequence). Together with reference TRBV11-1 and TRBJ1-2, the CDR3 gives the full variable domain: EAEVAQSPRYKITEKSQAVAFWCDPISGHATLYWYRQILGQGPELLVQFQDESVVDDSQLPKDRFSAERLKGVDSTLKIQPAELGDSAMYLCASSRTGGKSYGYTFGSGTRLTVV.

This chain links TRBV11-2 with TRBJ1-1; D not certain. This CDR3 has 13 amino acids. V was shortened by 8 bases and J by 5 bases, with 15 bases between the two germline ends. In germline, CDR1 is SGHAT, CDR2 FQNNGV. CDR3: CASAPDGYTEAFF. CDR3 coding DNA: TGTGCCAGCGCCCCCGACGGGTATACTGAAGCTTTCTTT.

The rearrangement uses TRBV11-3 and TRBJ2-3; 11 positions agree with TRBD2. There are 16 residues in the CDR3. Germline lookup yields CDR1 SGHNT and CDR2 YENEEA. The junction had 6 bases not matched to a gene; V was cut back by 5 bases and J by 2 bases. CDR3 in DNA: TGTGCCAGCAGCACGACTAGCGGGGTATTCACAGATACGCAGTATTTT. This encodes CASSTTSGVFTDTQYF.

The chain links TRBV27 to TRBJ2-6, with D tentatively TRBD2 (5 bases). The CDR3 extends over 15 amino acids. Germline V gene lookup returns CDR1 MNHEY and CDR2 SMNVEV (reference sequence). Trimming removed 5 bases at V and 2 bases at J, with 10 bases between. For the CDR3, the DNA is TGTGCCAGCAGTCGCGGGTTCCCTGGGGCCAACGTCCTGACTTTC. It is translated as CASSRGFPGANVLTF.

This clone was observed a few times. The chain employs TRBV27 and TRBJ2-7; possibly TRBD1 for D (6 bases). CDR3 length: 13 residues. CDR1 is MNHEY, CDR2 SMNVEV, per germline (reference sequence). V gave up 6 bases and J gave up 2 bases, with 11 bases separating them. CDR3 loop: CASRRGQPYEQYF. Here the CDR3 DNA reads TGTGCCAGCAGAAGAGGACAGCCCTACGAGCAGTACTTC.